Each of the 8 T cell receptor beta chains below was sequenced from the same sample in a study of PD-L1 blockade in urothelial cancer. Measured with immunoSEQ multiplex PCR; TCRdb has only the in-frame clones, and not every one. This table holds 55,000 or so clones, about 87% found once. This specimen was PBMCs, taken around atezolizumab (anti-PD-L1) treatment. Receptors were obtained from a man aged 40-49 years with urothelial cancer.

The rearrangement joins TRBV29-1 to TRBJ1-4; no clear D gene. The V gene lost 6 bases and the J gene lost 2 bases, with 7 bases spanning the gap. This CDR3 is 12 amino acids long. CDR1 and CDR2 from the germline V gene are SQVTM and ANQGSEA. The CDR3 nucleotides are TGCAGCGTCCAGGCGACTAATGAAAAACTGTTTTTT. Translating gives CSVQATNEKLFF.

The gene calls are TRBV9 and TRBJ1-1; 8 bases are a match to TRBD1. CDR1 and CDR2 from the germline V gene are SGDLS and YYNGEE. The CDR3 is made up of 15 amino acids. V lost 0 bases to trimming and J lost 4 bases; unmatched junction nucleotides: 5. The CDR3 DNA is TGTGCCAGCAGCGTAGTTCCAGGGGGCAGCACTGAAGCTTTCTTT. Its protein product is CASSVVPGGSTEAFF.

The chain is built from TRBV7-9 and TRBJ2-7; D is perhaps TRBD1 (6 bases). This CDR3 has 15 residues. CDR1 and CDR2 (germline): SEHNR, FQNEAQ (reference sequence). The germline V and J ends were trimmed by 5 bases and 3 bases, with 17 bases remaining between them. This chain's CDR3 is CASSDPRDTHYEQYF. The CDR3 nucleotides are TGTGCCAGCAGCGATCCCCGGGACACCCACTACGAGCAGTACTTC.

This clone was picked up one time. V is TRBV5-6 and J is TRBJ2-3, with 11 bases matching TRBD2. J gave up 2 bases and V 5 bases, and 1 base lay outside the gene matches. This CDR3 is 14 amino acids long. CDR1 and CDR2 (germline): SGHDT, YYEEEE. CDR3 loop: CASRGLAVTDTQYF. The CDR3 DNA follows: TGTGCCAGCAGGGGACTAGCGGTCACAGATACGCAGTATTTT.

This clone appeared once. The chain joins TRBV18 to TRBJ2-7; 8 bases agree with TRBD1. The CDR3 has 15 amino acids. The germline CDR1 and CDR2 sequences are KGHSH and LQKENI. Unmatched junction bases numbered 9, after V lost 4 bases and J lost 4 bases. The DNA of the CDR3 is TGTGCCAGCTCACTGGGGACAGGTCAACAGTACGAGCAGTACTTC. This translates into CASSLGTGQQYEQYF.

The chain joins TRBV21-1 to TRBJ1-1. TRBV21-1 is annotated as a pseudogene. This CDR3 contains 12 residues. The CDR3, as DNA: TGTGCCAGCTTTTCCGTCTTAGCCGAAGCTTTCTTT. Translation gives CASFSVLAEAFF.

This chain joins TRBV4-3 and TRBJ2-3, with 10 positions matching TRBD2. V shed 1 base and J 1 base; nucleotides not matched to a gene: 8. In germline, CDR1 is LGHNA, CDR2 YSLEER. The CDR3 runs 18 residues. The CDR3 coding sequence is TGCGCCAGCAGCCAAGGGCTAGCGGGAGTCGCGGGCACAGATACGCAGTATTTT. It yields the protein CASSQGLAGVAGTDTQYF.

This sequence joins TRBV29-1 and TRBJ2-7, with no clear D. There are 13 residues in the CDR3. V lost 7 bases and J lost 0, with 13 bases in between. Germline V gene sequence: CDR1 SQVTM, CDR2 ANQGSEA. The DNA of the CDR3 is TGCAGCGGGATCCCTAGAGGCTCCTACGAGCAGTACTTC. It encodes CSGIPRGSYEQYF.